Below are 23 T cell receptor beta chains sequenced from a single sample in a study of early T cells in non-severe SARS-CoV-2 infection. TCRdb independently ran MiXCR on the 5' RACE reads; one entry per CDR3 protein. The sample includes 21,000 or so distinct CDR3 sequences, around 5.2% of them seen just once. Sample: whole blood. Source of these receptors: an adult who was a healthcare worker with PCR-confirmed SARS-CoV-2 infection or an uninfected control (not recorded which).

This clonotype has ten or more counts. V is TRBV4-3 and J is TRBJ2-1; TRBD2 matches at 7 bases. J gave up 4 bases and V 1 base, and 4 bases lay outside the gene matches. Germline assignment: CDR1 LGHNA and CDR2 YSLEER. The CDR3 contains 15 residues. DNA of the CDR3: TGCGCCAGCAGCCAAGGAGCTAGCGGTTACAATGAGCAGTTCTTC. Residues: CASSQGASGYNEQFF.

Ten or more counts support this clonotype. The chain is built from TRBV24-1 and TRBJ2-1; 10 bases agree with TRBD2. The CDR3 contains 12 residues. Looked up from germline, CDR1 is KGHDR and CDR2 is SFDVKD. Germline trimming cut 4 bases from V and 12 bases from J; bases unmatched to any gene: 2. The CDR3 here is CATSELAGVQFF. The DNA of the CDR3 is TGTGCCACCAGTGAGCTAGCGGGAGTGCAGTTCTTC.

This clonotype was seen at least ten times. The chain uses TRBV7-6 and TRBJ1-2; no reliable D call. CDR3 size: 13 residues. Trimming stripped 5 bases from V and 4 bases from J, with 11 bases between. Germline values: CDR1 SGHVS, CDR2 FNYEAQ. The chain's CDR3 is CASSPDGRYGYTF. Here the CDR3 DNA reads TGTGCCAGCAGCCCCGACGGACGCTATGGCTACACCTTC. The entire variable domain, with the rest obtained from reference TRBV7-6 and TRBJ1-2, is as follows: GAGVSQSPRYKVTKRGQDVALRCDPISGHVSLYWYRQALGQGPEFLTYFNYEAQQDKSGLPNDRFSAERPEGSISTLTIQRTEQRDSAMYRCASSPDGRYGYTFGSGTRLTVV.

This chain connects TRBV6-2 or TRBV6-3 to TRBJ2-1; 12 bases fit TRBD2. The length of the CDR3 is 14 residues. Germline lookup yields CDR1 MNHEY and CDR2 SVGEGT. Germline trimming cut 5 bases from V and 9 bases from J; bases unmatched to any gene: 5. CDR3: CASSRTSGTGEQFF. Written as DNA, the CDR3 is TGTGCCAGCAGTCGGACTAGCGGGACGGGTGAGCAGTTCTTC.

This clonotype was found many times. This rearrangement joins TRBV5-6 to TRBJ1-2; D is unclear. The CDR3 loop spans 14 amino acids. V was pared by 0 bases and J by 10 bases, with 16 bases between. Germline V gene sequence: CDR1 SGHDT, CDR2 YYEEEE. DNA of the CDR3: TGTGCCAGCAGCTTGGCGGGAGACTCTGTATCCTACACCTTC. Amino acid sequence: CASSLAGDSVSYTF. The full variable domain, its missing parts supplied by reference TRBV5-6 and TRBJ1-2, is DAGVTQSPTHLIKTRGQQVTLRCSPKSGHDTVSWYQQALGQGPQFIFQYYEEEERQRGNFPDRFSGHQFPNYSSELNVNALLLGDSALYLCASSLAGDSVSYTFGSGTRLTVV.

The rearrangement joins TRBV20-1 to TRBJ2-1; 8 nucleotides align to TRBD1. Per germline, CDR1 DFQATT and CDR2 SNEGSKA (reference sequence). This CDR3 is 13 amino acids long. The ends lost 6 bases at V and 4 bases at J; junction bases unmatched: 5. The CDR3 spells CSAPGGGYNEQFF. The CDR3 nucleotides are TGCAGTGCCCCAGGGGGCGGATACAATGAGCAGTTCTTC.

This clonotype was seen ten or more times. The V and J genes are TRBV6-6 and TRBJ2-1; TRBD2 matches 7 bases. The CDR3 is 15 amino acids. CDR1 and CDR2 from the germline V gene are MNHNY and SVGAGI (reference sequence). V gave up 5 bases and J gave up 0 bases; unmatched junction bases: 4. This CDR3 is CASSTGLVSYNEQFF. CDR3 DNA sequence: TGTGCCAGCAGTACCGGACTAGTCTCCTACAATGAGCAGTTCTTC.

This clonotype was detected many times. The rearrangement links TRBV5-1 to TRBJ2-5; D gene unclear. Germline CDR1 is SGHRS and CDR2 is YFSETQ. CDR3 length: 15 amino acids. Trimming removed 0 bases at V and 2 bases at J, with 11 bases between. DNA for the CDR3: TGCGCCAGCAGCTTGGTCGGGCACGGTCAAGAGACCCAGTACTTC. Residues: CASSLVGHGQETQYF.

This clonotype occurred many times. The chain combines TRBV7-2 with TRBJ1-4; D may be TRBD1 (5 bases). V lost 1 base and J lost 8, with 17 bases in between. CDR1 is SGHTA, CDR2 FQGNSA, per germline. This CDR3 region has 16 residues. In nucleotides, the CDR3 is TGTGCCAGCAGCTTAGAGGGAGGGGTGCTTGGGGAAAAACTGTTTTTT. It specifies CASSLEGGVLGEKLFF. Filled out from reference TRBV7-2 and TRBJ1-4, the complete variable domain reads GAGVSQSPSNKVTEKGKDVELRCDPISGHTALYWYRQSLGQGLEFLIYFQGNSAPDKSGLPSDRFSAERTGGSVSTLTIQRTQQEDSAVYLCASSLEGGVLGEKLFFGSGTQLSVL.

This clonotype was picked up many times. The gene calls are TRBV7-9 and TRBJ1-2; 8 bases agree with TRBD1. This CDR3 is built from 16 residues. The germline V gene encodes CDR1 SEHNR and CDR2 FQNEAQ (reference sequence). J was trimmed by 4 bases and V by 4 bases; bases with no gene match: 11. The CDR3 loop reads CASSSTGRGRVYGYTF. CDR3 in DNA: TGTGCCAGCAGCTCTACTGGCAGGGGGCGGGTCTATGGCTACACCTTC.

This clonotype was seen a handful of times. The V call is TRBV6-2 or TRBV6-3, the J call TRBJ2-3, with D perhaps matching TRBD1 (5 bases). V shed 0 bases and J shed 4 bases, with 11 bases lying between them. The germline V gene encodes CDR1 MNHEY and CDR2 SVGEGT. The CDR3 is 15 amino acids. The CDR3 nucleotides are TGTGCCAGCAGTTACTCGCAGGGTCTCGCAGATACGCAGTATTTT. It codes for CASSYSQGLADTQYF.

This clonotype was seen many times. The V call is TRBV27, the J call TRBJ1-2; D not certain. Trimming stripped 2 bases from V and 8 bases from J, with 12 bases between. CDR3 length: 13 amino acids. Germline assignment: CDR1 MNHEY and CDR2 SMNVEV (reference sequence). The CDR3 DNA follows: TGTGCCAGCAGTTTACGGGGTGCCTGGGGCTACACCTTC. The encoded protein is CASSLRGAWGYTF.

There are many counts of this clonotype. The V and J genes are TRBV5-1 and TRBJ2-1; 11 bases line up with TRBD2. This CDR3 has 16 residues. Germline V lookup: CDR1 SGHRS, CDR2 YFSETQ. V lost 4 bases to trimming and J lost 8 bases; unmatched junction nucleotides: 11. CDR3 sequence (DNA): TGCGCCAGCAGCCCTATGACTAGCGGGACGCAATATGAGCAGTTCTTC. Translated: CASSPMTSGTQYEQFF.

This clonotype is labeled medium-sized. The chain recombines TRBV6-5 with TRBJ2-1; TRBD2 is a possible D gene (5 bases). Deletions cut 0 bases from V and 0 bases from J, with 12 bases between. Germline lookup yields CDR1 MNHEY and CDR2 SVGAGI. This CDR3 has 17 amino acids. The CDR3 spells CASSYSPAEVSYNEQFF. Here the CDR3 DNA reads TGTGCCAGCAGTTACTCTCCAGCGGAGGTCTCCTACAATGAGCAGTTCTTC.

The table lists this clonotype with many counts. The V gene is TRBV7-6, the J gene TRBJ2-1; TRBD2 matches 9 bases. The CDR3 is made up of 15 amino acids. Germline CDR1 reads SGHVS; CDR2 reads FNYEAQ. Germline trimming cut 0 bases from V and 9 bases from J; bases unmatched to any gene: 6. The CDR3 DNA sequence: TGTGCCAGCAGCTTAGCTAGCGGGAGTTTCAGTGAGCAGTTCTTC. Protein product: CASSLASGSFSEQFF.

In this sample, this clonotype turned up many times. The V and J genes are TRBV27 and TRBJ2-1; 10 nucleotides line up with TRBD2. Germline CDR1 MNHEY, CDR2 SMNVEV (reference sequence). This CDR3 region has 16 residues. With V trimmed by 5 bases and J by 5 bases, 9 bases remained unmatched. This chain's CDR3 is CASSMGIAGGHNEQFF. The CDR3 nucleotides are TGTGCCAGCAGTATGGGGATAGCGGGAGGTCACAATGAGCAGTTCTTC.

On this clonotype itself: It may be a read error: a sequence one base away is much more abundant. The chain couples TRBV29-1 to TRBJ2-5, with D possibly TRBD1 on 5 matching bases. The CDR3 is made up of 16 amino acids. V was pared by 0 bases and J by 3 bases, with 17 bases between. Per the germline V gene, CDR1 is SQVTM and CDR2 is ANQGSEA. The DNA of the CDR3 is TGCAGCGTTGAAGATCTAGAACAGGCCAAAAAAGAGACCCAGTACTTC. The encoded protein is CSVEDLEQAKKETQYF.

This clonotype was recorded at least ten times. The chain couples TRBV28 to TRBJ1-5; 7 nucleotides line up with TRBD1. Germline-derived CDR1 and CDR2 are MDHEN and SYDVKM. V gave up 2 bases and J gave up 7 bases; unmatched junction bases: 17. The CDR3 is 18 residues long. The CDR3 coding sequence is TGTGCCAGCAGTTTACCCGACAGGGCGGCGGGGTTCGACCAGCCCCAGCATTTT. It encodes CASSLPDRAAGFDQPQHF.

The chain carries TRBV12-3 or TRBV12-4 and TRBJ2-2; 8 positions agree with TRBD2. V was pared by 5 bases and J by 8 bases, with 7 bases of the junction left unmatched. The CDR3 has 14 residues. The CDR3 loop is CASSPSGLEGELFF. DNA for the CDR3: TGTGCCAGCAGTCCTAGCGGGCTGGAGGGGGAGCTGTTTTTT.

The CDR3 region is CASSYGRTGNTGELFF. The CDR3 coding sequence is TGTGCCAGCAGTTACGGACGGACAGGGAACACCGGGGAGCTGTTTTTT. This rearrangement joins TRBV6-6 to TRBJ2-2, with 7 bases identical to TRBD1. CDR3 length: 16 residues. With 2 bases clipped from V and 1 base from J, the junction kept 4 bases outside the gene matches. Germline CDR1 and CDR2: MNHNY and SVGAGI (reference sequence).

This clonotype was recorded many times. The chain uses TRBV30 and TRBJ1-1; D remains unclear. In germline, CDR1 is GTSNPN, CDR2 SVGIG (reference sequence). This CDR3 comprises 11 residues. V was pared by 2 bases and J by 2 bases, with 3 bases between. The CDR3 nucleotides read TGTGCCTGGAGTCATAACACTGAAGCTTTCTTT. The encoded protein is CAWSHNTEAFF. The full variable domain, rest sourced from reference TRBV30 and TRBJ1-1, is SQTIHQWPATLVQPVGSPLSLECTVEGTSNPNLYWYRQAAGRGLQLLFYSVGIGQISSEVPQNLSASRPQDRQFILSSKKLLLSDSGFYLCAWSHNTEAFFGQGTRLTVV.

The gene calls are TRBV4-3 and TRBJ2-7; TRBD1 matches 7 bases. This CDR3 region has 14 residues. The V segment lost 3 bases and the J segment 4 bases; nucleotides outside the gene matches: 6. Looked up from germline, CDR1 is LGHNA and CDR2 is YSLEER. CDR3 coding DNA: TGCGCCAGCAGCCAGGGGGTACAGGGGTACGAGCAGTACTTC. Residues: CASSQGVQGYEQYF.

About this clonotype itself: With a much larger clone just one base away, this may be a read error. Likely a read error: the CDR3 ends without its conserved phenylalanine or tryptophan. The limits of the CDR3 on the DNA are not certain, so only TCRdb's listed CDR3 is given. CDR3 region: CASSKRGTSGRWPGELFL. This sequence joins TRBV21-1 and TRBJ2-2; the D segment call TRBD2 is taken from the table without a DNA check. TRBV21-1 is labeled a pseudogene. The CDR3 is 18 amino acids in total, end residues counted.